This is a list of T cell receptor beta chains from one sample in a study of T cell responses to AZD1222 COVID-19 vaccine. Assay used: immunoSEQ multiplex PCR; TCRdb lists only in-frame clones, some missing. Of 100,000 to 130,000 clones in the sample, approximately 89% were seen once. This specimen consisted of peripheral blood, obtained on day 0 of MenACWY control vaccination. Receptor source: an adult in good health. Each CDR3 is given with its conserved first and last residue. The order of the fields is clone size, D gene, J gene, V gene, CDR3 length, CDR3 DNA, CDR3 protein. The D gene is left open where the match is weak. The listing skips clone size in some rows; elsewhere it reads once, few, many or a size class.

NA NA TRBJ1-4 TRBV10-2 13 TGCGCCACTGCGGGGGGGCGAGACGAAAAACTGTTTTTT CATAGGRDEKLFF
NA TRBD1 TRBJ1-1 TRBV19 14 TGTGCCAGTAGTTACAGGGGCCCGGACACTGAAGCTTTCTTT CASSYRGPDTEAFF
few NA TRBJ2-5 TRBV7-7 13 TGTGCTAGCAGCTTAGACGGGGCGAAGACCCAGTACTTC CASSLDGAKTQYF
NA NA TRBJ1-6 TRBV5-4 14 TGTGCCAGCAGCCCCTCCGGTAAAGGTTCACCCCTCCACTTT CASSPSGKGSPLHF
once NA TRBJ1-1 TRBV2 13 TGTGCCAGCAGCAAACAGAAGAACACTGAAGCTTTCTTT CASSKQKNTEAFF
NA NA TRBJ2-1 TRBV24-1 13 TGTGCCACCAGTGATACCTCGGGGAATGAGCAGTTCTTC CATSDTSGNEQFF
NA NA TRBJ1-2 TRBV21-1 15 TGTGCCAGCAGCAAAGCGCTAAGGAGATCTCAAGGCTACACCTTC CASSKALRRSQGYTF
NA NA TRBJ2-7 TRBV27 16 TGTGCCAGCAGTCCGTCCTCGGGGGTTTTCTCCTACGAGCAGTACTTC CASSPSSGVFSYEQYF
NA NA TRBJ2-2 TRBV28 14 TGTGCCAGCAGTTTAGACGGGGAGGCCGGGGAGCTGTTTTTT CASSLDGEAGELFF
NA NA TRBJ1-5 TRBV6-2/TRBV6-3 13 TGTGCCAGCAGTTACTATTCGTTTAAGTCCCAGCATTTT CASSYYSFKSQHF
NA TRBD1 TRBJ1-4 TRBV5-1 16 TGCGCCAGCAGGGAGGGACAGGGAGGCACTAATGAAAAACTGTTTTTT CASREGQGGTNEKLFF
NA NA TRBJ2-3 TRBV29-1 11 TGCAGCGTTGGGTCGGGGGATACGCAGTATTTT CSVGSGDTQYF
NA TRBD2 TRBJ2-1 TRBV27 16 TGTGCCAGCAGTTTATCTGGCGGGGGGCCAGGAAATGAGCAGTTCTTC CASSLSGGGPGNEQFF
NA NA TRBJ2-4 TRBV10-3 14 TGTGCCATCAGTGAGTCTGCAACCGAAAACATTCAGTACTTC CAISESATENIQYF
NA NA TRBJ2-7 TRBV4-3 14 TGCGCCAGCAGCCAGACGGTTCCGGACTACGAGCAGTACTTC CASSQTVPDYEQYF
NA TRBD2 TRBJ2-5 TRBV7-2 15 TGTGCCAGCAGCTTATGGCTAGCGGGGGAGGAGACCCAGTACTTC CASSLWLAGEETQYF
NA NA TRBJ1-1 TRBV27 14 TGTGCCAGCAGTCCCGGTCTGGGGGGCACTGAAGCTTTCTTT CASSPGLGGTEAFF
NA TRBD1 TRBJ2-7 TRBV5-4 15 TGTGCCAGCAGCCGGGGACAGGGTTCGTTCTACGAGCAGTACTTC CASSRGQGSFYEQYF
NA NA TRBJ1-5 TRBV9 14 TGTGCCAGCAGCGTAGGACAGGAGAATCAGCCCCAGCATTTT CASSVGQENQPQHF
once TRBD2 TRBJ2-5 TRBV18 15 TGTGCCAGCTCACCAGCTAGCGGGGGGTCTGAGACCCAGTACTTC CASSPASGGSETQYF
NA NA TRBJ2-7 TRBV10-3 16 TGTGCCATCAGTGAGTCGGCGACAGCCTATTCCTACGAGCAGTACTTC CAISESATAYSYEQYF
NA NA TRBJ1-3 TRBV7-9 14 TGTGCCAGCAGCGGGGATAGTACTGGAAACACCATATATTTT CASSGDSTGNTIYF
NA NA TRBJ1-1 TRBV2 13 TGTGCCAGCAGAATGACAGGTGGGACTGAAGCTTTCTTT CASRMTGGTEAFF
few NA TRBJ1-2 TRBV30 13 TGTGCCTCCGTCAGGCGAGGGGATGGGGGCTACACCTTC CASVRRGDGGYTF
NA NA TRBJ1-2 TRBV19 13 TGTGCCAGTAGTATTAGGGGAAGGAATGGCTACACCTTC CASSIRGRNGYTF
NA TRBD1 TRBJ2-7 TRBV2 15 TGTGCCAGCAGTGAAGACAGGGGTCGCTCCTACGAGCAGTACTTC CASSEDRGRSYEQYF
NA NA TRBJ1-6 TRBV5-1 16 TGCGCCAGCAGCTTGGTATTCCAGGGGCGAAATTCACCCCTCCACTTT CASSLVFQGRNSPLHF
NA NA TRBJ2-3 TRBV30 14 TGTGCCTGGAGTGCGGGTGTTCCTACAGATACGCAGTATTTT CAWSAGVPTDTQYF
NA NA TRBJ1-2 TRBV5-6 14 TGTGCCAGCAGCCCAATTGACTGGGCTTATGGCTACACCTTC CASSPIDWAYGYTF
NA NA TRBJ1-4 TRBV24-1 14 TGTGCCACCAGTGATGGACATGACGGGGAAAAACTGTTTTTT CATSDGHDGEKLFF
once NA TRBJ1-6 TRBV10-3 15 TGTGCCATCAGTGAGCTTCGGATGGGGGACTCACCCCTCCACTTT CAISELRMGDSPLHF
NA NA TRBJ1-1 TRBV5-8 12 TGTGCCAGCAGCCCGATGGGGGCCGAAGCTTTCTTT CASSPMGAEAFF
NA NA TRBJ1-3 TRBV3-1/TRBV3-2 16 TGTGCCAGCAGCCAAGATCAGGGCCCCTCTGGAAACACCATATATTTT CASSQDQGPSGNTIYF
NA NA TRBJ2-5 TRBV29-1 12 TGCAGCGCTCGGGGGAACCAAGAGACCCAGTACTTC CSARGNQETQYF
NA TRBD2 TRBJ2-2 TRBV19 16 TGTGCCAGTAGTATAATAGCGGGGGGGGACCCCGGGGAGCTGTTTTTT CASSIIAGGDPGELFF
NA NA TRBJ1-5 TRBV7-2 15 TGTGCCAGCAGCTTAGAAGTTTATAGCAATCAGCCCCAGCATTTT CASSLEVYSNQPQHF
NA NA TRBJ1-4 TRBV28 14 TGTGCCAGCAGTTCCGGCGCAACTAATGAAAAACTGTTTTTT CASSSGATNEKLFF
NA NA TRBJ2-2 TRBV10-3 14 TGTGCCATCAGTGATCCGGGGAACACCGGGGAGCTGTTTTTT CAISDPGNTGELFF
NA NA TRBJ2-3 TRBV5-1 11 TGCGCCAGCAGCTTGTCAGATACGCAGTATTTT CASSLSDTQYF
NA NA TRBJ1-5 TRBV4-2 13 TGTGCCAGCAGCCAGGAAAATCTGGAGCCCCAGCATTTT CASSQENLEPQHF
NA NA TRBJ1-6 TRBV6-1 15 TGTGCCAGCCGTCCCAATAGGGGTGGAGATTCACCCCTCCACTTT CASRPNRGGDSPLHF
NA TRBD1 TRBJ1-6 TRBV2 14 TGTGCCAGCATACGGACAGGGGAGAATTCACCCCTCCACTTT CASIRTGENSPLHF
NA TRBD2 TRBJ2-2 TRBV11-3 15 TGTGCCAGCAGCTGGAGCGGGGGGAACACCGGGGAGCTGTTTTTT CASSWSGGNTGELFF
NA NA TRBJ1-1 TRBV5-4 15 TGTGCCAGCAGCTTGGTGGGGCAGGCTAAGGTTGAAGCTTTCTTT CASSLVGQAKVEAFF
once NA TRBJ1-2 TRBV18 13 TGTGCCAGCTCACCAAGACACAACTATGGCTACACCTTC CASSPRHNYGYTF
NA TRBD2 TRBJ2-3 TRBV5-4 19 TGTGCCAGCAGCTTGGCCGGGACTAGCGGGGGGATAAGCACAGATACGCAGTATTTT CASSLAGTSGGISTDTQYF
NA NA TRBJ1-5 TRBV4-3 13 TGCGCCAGCAGCCAAGACGGCAATCAGCCCCAGCATTTT CASSQDGNQPQHF
NA NA TRBJ2-2 TRBV11-1 16 TGTGCCAGCAGCCCCCTATCGAGGGGGAACACCGGGGAGCTGTTTTTT CASSPLSRGNTGELFF
NA NA TRBJ1-3 TRBV7-9 16 TGTGCCAGCAGCCCGTTCGGGAGGGGGATCGGAAACACCATATATTTT CASSPFGRGIGNTIYF